This T cell receptor (beta chain) was sequenced during a study of shared clonotypes between healthy human individuals (TCRdb year 2020). Looking at the study overall: A few men and two women, aged 18 to 49 years, made up the cohort. For each donor, CD4 naive and CD4 memory were each given three plates, CD8 naive was given two plates, and CD8 memory was given one plate. The study deeply sequenced blood TCR repertoires of about 5 healthy adults to estimate repertoire size and the extent of clonotype sharing between individuals. Libraries were prepared and TCR repertoires were sequenced by different laboratories using diverse techniques, in order to increase sequencing depth and limit assay-specific biases. Per donor, leukapheresis produced somewhere between about 0.94 and 8.9 billion PBMCs. Summary of the overall study and its limitations: Sampling was restricted to blood, and TCR repertoires in tissues likely differ from the TCR repertoires found in blood. Pairwise subsampling indicated that sequencing depth was expected to affect the degree of clonotype sharing among donors. Naive subsets generally had larger estimated clonotype richness than memory subsets. Incomplete sequencing was indicated by rarefaction of sorted-subset datasets, despite the large sequencing depth. Across a handful of donors, around 5% of naive CD4, over 3% of naive CD8, 2.3% of memory CD4, and roughly 0.4% of memory CD8 clonotypes were shared. Clonotypes shared by all four sorted-subset donors showed higher generation probabilities than non-shared clonotypes. Because the study included only a small number of donors, the genetic and exposure-history diversity represented was limited.

Concerning this clone: Its antigen target is currently unknown. Base qualities are not recorded, but no much larger clone differs from it by a single base.

Using the deep immunoSEQ assay, TCR CDR3 regions were amplified from genomic DNA by multiplex PCR. Extracted genomic DNA from each cell subset was spread evenly across all wells of several immunoSEQ 96-well plates, with each plate serving as a replicate. For sorted subsets, approximately 210 ng of genomic DNA, equivalent to around 31,000 T cell genomes, went into each replicate PCR. Purified libraries were quantified with a Qubit 3.0 fluorometer, sized on a Bioanalyzer 2100, and re-quantified with the KAPA Library Quantification kit. Every immunoSEQ 96-well plate was sequenced on a separate single-read 150-cycle Illumina NextSeq 550 flow cell. The study's own analysis went as follows. Because only junctional sequences without quality scores were contained in the immunoSEQ output, filtering matching that applied to full-length reads could not be performed. To assign V/J genes and CDR3, sequences were annotated against IMGT germline references using PyIR, a Python wrapper for IgBLAST v1.9. Reads with weak V/J assignments (E-value above 1e-6), missing CDR3, stop codons, out-of-frame junctions, or ambiguous translated residues were removed. A V3J clonotype was defined by an identical inferred V gene, J gene, and CDR3 amino acid sequence. The percentage overlap between two repertoires was calculated by dividing the number of shared unique clonotypes by the size of the smaller repertoire. RTK rarefaction, the Chao1 estimator, and Recon v2.1 estimates of unobserved clonotypes were used to assess repertoire richness. Generation probabilities for all TCRbeta clonotypes obtained by the gDNA method from several donors were computed using OLGA. The clones in this table, taken by TCRdb from immuneACCESS, are in-frame only. Not every clone is retained; where verified, under half of the shortfall comes from an unresolved V gene, and the cause of the rest is unknown. V and J calls and clone size are as listed in that table; D and trimming were resolved from the DNA. The sample table records more than 2 million clones; 85% to 95% of these occur just once. 0.1% to 0.15% of the sample goes to the ten largest clones.

The germline V gene (reference sequence) sets CDR1 to DFQATT and CDR2 to SNEGSKA. A distance of 8 bases separates the germline ends of V and J, which lose 6 bases and 3 bases respectively. The CDR3 holds 11 amino acids from the cysteine to the phenylalanine. The kept DNA is CDR3 alone, 33 bases in frame from the first base. Donors were healthy HIV-negative adults with no recently reported acute infections or vaccinations. All donors were Caucasian adults living in Nashville, Tennessee, USA. CD4+ T cells were enriched by magnetic negative selection; naive cells were then positively selected on CD45RA, and the negative fraction formed the memory subset. Blood was collected by leukapheresis, and PBMCs were isolated by Ficoll-Histopaque density gradient centrifugation and then cryopreserved in liquid nitrogen vapor phase. Analytical flow cytometry was used to check the purity and quantity of every magnetically sorted T cell population. From each sorted fraction, genomic DNA was isolated and quantified by UV absorbance on a Nanodrop 2000c.

The receptor chain draws on TRBV20-1 and TRBJ2-5; the D region possibly corresponds to TRBD1 (6 bases align). This clonotype was obtained from a man in his late teens or twenties in good health. Input material: naive CD4+ T cells sorted from blood. The sample's cell subset or site label, decoded: CD45RA+ positively selected. The CDR3 protein is CSAYREETQYF. The DNA sequence is TGCAGTGCATACAGGGAAGAGACCCAGTACTTC.